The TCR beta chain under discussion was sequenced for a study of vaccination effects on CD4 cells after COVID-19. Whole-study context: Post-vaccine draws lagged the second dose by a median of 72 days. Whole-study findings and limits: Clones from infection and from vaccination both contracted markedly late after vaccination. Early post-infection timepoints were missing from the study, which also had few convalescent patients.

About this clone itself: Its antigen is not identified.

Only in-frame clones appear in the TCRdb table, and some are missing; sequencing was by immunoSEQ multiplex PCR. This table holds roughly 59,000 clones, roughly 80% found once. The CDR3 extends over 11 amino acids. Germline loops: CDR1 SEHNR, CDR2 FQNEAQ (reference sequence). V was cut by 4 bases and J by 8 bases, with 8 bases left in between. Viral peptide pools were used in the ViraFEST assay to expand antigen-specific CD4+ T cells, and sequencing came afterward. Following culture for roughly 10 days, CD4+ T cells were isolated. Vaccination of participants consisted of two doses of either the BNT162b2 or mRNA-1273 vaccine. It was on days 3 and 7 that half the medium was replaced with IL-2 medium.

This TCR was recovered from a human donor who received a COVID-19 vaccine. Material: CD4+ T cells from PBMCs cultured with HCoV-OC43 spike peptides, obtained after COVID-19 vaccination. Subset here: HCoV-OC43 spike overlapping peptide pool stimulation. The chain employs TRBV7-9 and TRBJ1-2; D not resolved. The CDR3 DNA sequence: TGTGCCAGCAGCTGGGTAGGAGGCTACACCTTC. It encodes CASSWVGGYTF.